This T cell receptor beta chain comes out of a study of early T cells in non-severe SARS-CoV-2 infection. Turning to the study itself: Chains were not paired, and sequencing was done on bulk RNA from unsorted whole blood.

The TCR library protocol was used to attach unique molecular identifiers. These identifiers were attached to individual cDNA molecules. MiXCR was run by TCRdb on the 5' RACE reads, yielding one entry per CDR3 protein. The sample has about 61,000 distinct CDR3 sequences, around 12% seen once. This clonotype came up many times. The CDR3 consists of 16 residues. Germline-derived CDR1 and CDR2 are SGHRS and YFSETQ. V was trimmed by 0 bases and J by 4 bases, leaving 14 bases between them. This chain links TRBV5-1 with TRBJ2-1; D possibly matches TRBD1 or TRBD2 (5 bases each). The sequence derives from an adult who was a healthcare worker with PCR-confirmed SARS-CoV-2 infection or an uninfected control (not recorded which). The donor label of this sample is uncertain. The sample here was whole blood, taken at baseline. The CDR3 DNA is TGCGCCAGCAGCTTGGGACGGGACGGCCGGTACAATGAGCAGTTCTTC. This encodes CASSLGRDGRYNEQFF.